A single count supports the clone carrying this T cell receptor beta chain. Its antigen is currently unknown. This sample stems from a study of response to subunit inactivated influenza vaccine. General study points: Authors suggested few new T cells are recruited by each seasonal influenza vaccination.

This CDR3 comprises 14 residues. J was trimmed by 3 bases and V by 3 bases; bases with no gene match: 3. Germline V lookup: CDR1 LGHNA, CDR2 YNFKEQ. TCRdb redid the calling of the RT-PCR reads with MiXCR, one entry per CDR3 protein. The sample carries roughly 760,000 distinct CDR3 sequences, around 20% recorded once. The rearrangement uses TRBV4-2 and TRBJ1-1; the match to TRBD1 covers 8 bases. The clonotype originates from a man aged 45 to 65 who received an inactivated influenza vaccine. The sequencing used PBMCs from blood, collected less than 6 days after vaccination. CDR3 loop: CASSQVGQDTEAFF. The CDR3 DNA follows: TGTGCCAGCAGCCAGGTGGGACAGGACACTGAAGCTTTCTTT.